Listed below are T cell receptor beta chains from one sample, sequenced in a study of T cell responses to AZD1222 COVID-19 vaccine. Using immunoSEQ multiplex PCR, the repertoire was profiled, and TCRdb retains in-frame clones only, with some absent. The table has 90,000 to 120,000 clones, 89% seen once; the top ten hold about 19%. The source material was peripheral blood, sampled on day 0 of AZD1222 vaccination. The receptor set was obtained from an adult in good health. The CDR3 runs from the conserved cysteine through the conserved F or W. Each record gives: CDR3 protein, CDR3 DNA, clone size, D gene, J gene, V gene. D genes are given only for firm matches. The size field is filled for only some rows; it gives once, few, many or a size class.

CASSGERVGNEKLFF | TGTGCCAGCAGTGGAGAGAGGGTCGGTAATGAAAAACTGTTTTTT | - | - | TRBJ1-4 | TRBV2
CASSYQQGRSYGYTF | TGTGCCAGCAGTTACCAACAGGGGCGCTCCTATGGCTACACCTTC | - | TRBD1 | TRBJ1-2 | TRBV6-5
CAWRPRGPNEKLFF | TGTGCCTGGAGGCCCCGGGGTCCTAATGAAAAACTGTTTTTT | once | - | TRBJ1-4 | TRBV30
CASIKDRAPLGTYEQYF | TGTGCCAGCATCAAGGACAGGGCTCCTCTGGGCACCTACGAGCAGTACTTC | - | TRBD1 | TRBJ2-7 | TRBV9
CASSLLGRGAFF | TGTGCCAGCAGCTTATTGGGACGTGGGGCTTTCTTT | - | - | TRBJ1-1 | TRBV5-4
CASSKGAASPTLMNTEAFF | TGTGCCAGCAGCAAAGGGGCGGCTAGTCCGACACTAATGAACACTGAAGCTTTCTTT | - | - | TRBJ1-1 | TRBV7-9
CASTYSRPRRNGYTF | TGTGCCAGCACATATTCCCGTCCTAGAAGGAATGGCTACACCTTC | - | - | TRBJ1-2 | TRBV19
CSASSGNGNIQYF | TGCAGTGCTAGTTCAGGGAACGGAAACATTCAGTACTTC | - | - | TRBJ2-4 | TRBV20-1
CATSRDRGRSGANVLTF | TGTGCCACCAGCAGGGACAGGGGGCGATCTGGGGCCAACGTCCTGACTTTC | - | TRBD1 | TRBJ2-6 | TRBV15
CASSLMAGTVNTEAFF | TGTGCCAGCAGCTTAATGGCCGGGACGGTGAACACTGAAGCTTTCTTT | medium-sized | - | TRBJ1-1 | TRBV7-3
CASIGSLRGNTIYF | TGTGCCAGCATAGGCTCGCTGAGGGGAAACACCATATATTTT | once | - | TRBJ1-3 | TRBV6-5
CACGLGTGGGEKLFF | TGTGCTTGTGGTTTGGGGACAGGGGGCGGGGAAAAACTGTTTTTT | - | TRBD1 | TRBJ1-4 | TRBV12-5
CASSLPSGGHNEQFF | TGCGCCAGCAGCTTACCTAGCGGGGGCCACAATGAGCAGTTCTTC | - | TRBD2 | TRBJ2-1 | TRBV5-1
CAWIKGVSVNYGYTF | TGTGCCTGGATTAAGGGGGTTTCGGTTAACTATGGCTACACCTTC | - | - | TRBJ1-2 | TRBV30
CASSPQGPGNTGELFF | TGTGCTAGCAGCCCCCAAGGCCCAGGGAACACCGGGGAGCTGTTTTTT | - | - | TRBJ2-2 | TRBV7-7
CAISETFTSNQPQHF | TGTGCCATCAGTGAAACATTCACTAGCAATCAGCCCCAGCATTTT | - | - | TRBJ1-5 | TRBV10-3
CASSGPLSRGIQYF | TGTGCCAGCAGCGGGCCCCTTTCTAGAGGCATTCAGTACTTC | - | - | TRBJ2-4 | TRBV5-5
CASEDRASEKLFF | TGTGCCAGCGAGGACAGGGCAAGTGAAAAACTGTTTTTT | - | TRBD1 | TRBJ1-4 | TRBV3-1/TRBV3-2
CASHSNPGYGYTF | TGTGCCAGCCACTCCAATCCGGGTTATGGCTACACCTTC | - | - | TRBJ1-2 | TRBV28
CASSVAGTMNTEAFF | TGTGCCAGCAGCGTGGCAGGTACCATGAACACTGAAGCTTTCTTT | - | - | TRBJ1-1 | TRBV7-2
CASSEGTVSYEQYF | TGTGCCAGCAGTGAAGGAACAGTATCCTACGAGCAGTACTTC | - | - | TRBJ2-7 | TRBV25-1
CASSGGLAGYNEQFF | TGCGCCAGCAGCGGGGGACTAGCGGGTTACAATGAGCAGTTCTTC | - | TRBD2 | TRBJ2-1 | TRBV5-1
CASSQIRQGDGYTF | TGTGCCAGCAGTCAAATCAGACAGGGGGACGGCTACACCTTC | - | TRBD1 | TRBJ1-2 | TRBV2
CASSQEGQGAWGYTF | TGCGCCAGCAGCCAGGAGGGACAGGGGGCGTGGGGCTACACCTTC | once | TRBD1 | TRBJ1-2 | TRBV4-1
CASSSPPSGDTDTQYF | TGTGCCAGCAGCTCCCCCCCCAGCGGGGACACAGATACGCAGTATTTT | - | TRBD2 | TRBJ2-3 | TRBV13
CSDIQGNGYTF | TGCAGCGATATACAGGGGAATGGCTACACCTTC | - | TRBD1 | TRBJ1-2 | TRBV29-1
CASSLVVGTGELFF | TGCGCCAGCAGCTTGGTGGTAGGGACCGGGGAGCTGTTTTTT | - | - | TRBJ2-2 | TRBV5-1
CASSQDRQGDNYGYTF | TGTGCCAGCAGCCAAGACAGACAGGGGGATAACTATGGCTACACCTTC | - | TRBD1 | TRBJ1-2 | TRBV4-2
CASSLGDRVYNEQFF | TGCGCCAGCAGCTTGGGGGACAGGGTCTACAATGAGCAGTTCTTC | - | TRBD1 | TRBJ2-1 | TRBV5-1
CASSSGGGNTGELFF | TGCGCCAGCAGTTCCGGTGGGGGGAACACCGGGGAGCTGTTTTTT | - | - | TRBJ2-2 | TRBV5-1
CASRWTTGTGAGNTIYF | TGTGCCAGCAGATGGACAACCGGGACAGGGGCTGGAAACACCATATATTTT | - | TRBD1 | TRBJ1-3 | TRBV7-9